The present TCR beta chain was sequenced within a study of cytomegalovirus exposure and HLA in healthy donors. Study-wide context: The use of the same platform for the roughly 110 validation repertoires and the approximately 670 first-cohort repertoires was reported by a later analysis.

Trimming pared 2 bases from V and 4 bases from J, leaving 17 bases between. Germline V gene lookup returns CDR1 PRHDT and CDR2 FYEKMQ (reference sequence). The CDR3 length is 16 residues. Measured with immunoSEQ multiplex PCR; TCRdb has only the in-frame clones, and not every one. The table records some 65,000 clones, 96% of them present only once. Points on this clone: Its cognate antigen is unknown.

Study results and limitations: Usually a TCR sequence was rare, but some public TCRs were found in many donors. A list of more than 150 TCR beta chains associated with cytomegalovirus was given.

Specimen: PBMCs. This clonotype was obtained from a man aged 18 to 29 in good health and CMV-seronegative. This rearrangement joins TRBV13 to TRBJ1-2; possible D gene TRBD1, 6 bases. For the CDR3, the DNA is TGTGCCAGCAGCTTAAACGGCAGGGGCCCTACCTATGGCTACACCTTC. Encoded protein: CASSLNGRGPTYGYTF.